These T cell receptor beta chains were read from a single sample in a study of T-cell reconstitution after alpha-beta-depleted transplantation in children. MiXCR, run by TCRdb on the PCR reads, gives a single entry per CDR3 protein. The sample records fewer than 400,000 distinct CDR3 sequences, around 25% being singletons. Sample: PBMCs, mostly from graft donor cells, taken 180 days after TCRalphabeta/CD19-depleted stem cell transplant. These receptors originate from a male patient younger than 18 who had a stem cell transplant for acute lymphoblastic leukemia, so the T cells may come from the graft donor. CDR3s include the opening cysteine and the closing phenylalanine or tryptophan. Each record gives: D gene, CDR3 length, J gene, V gene, clone size, CDR3 protein, CDR3 DNA. D genes are given only for firm matches. Where a row states a size, it is once, few, many or the class of an expanded clone; other rows omit it.

D: NA; length: 13; J: TRBJ2-3; V: TRBV6-4; size: NA; CDR3: CASGGPSSDTQYF; DNA: TGTGCCAGCGGGGGGCCTTCTAGTGATACGCAGTATTTT
D: TRBD1; length: 14; J: TRBJ2-5; V: TRBV29-1; size: NA; CDR3: CSVGDRGAAETQYF; DNA: TGCAGCGTCGGAGACAGGGGGGCAGCGGAGACCCAGTACTTC
D: TRBD2; length: 17; J: TRBJ2-3; V: TRBV10-3; size: NA; CDR3: CAISVRGLAGGADTQYF; DNA: TGTGCCATCAGTGTCAGGGGACTAGCGGGAGGCGCAGATACGCAGTATTTT
D: NA; length: 15; J: TRBJ2-1; V: TRBV3-1; size: few; CDR3: CASSPRAKSHNEQFF; DNA: TGTGCCAGCAGCCCAAGGGCGAAATCCCACAATGAGCAGTTCTTC
D: TRBD1; length: 13; J: TRBJ1-5; V: TRBV20-1; size: NA; CDR3: CSASGTGFQPQHF; DNA: TGCAGTGCTTCCGGGACAGGGTTTCAGCCCCAGCATTTT
D: TRBD1; length: 15; J: TRBJ1-1; V: TRBV4-1; size: few; CDR3: CASSYPQGGNTEAFF; DNA: TGCGCCAGCAGCTACCCCCAGGGGGGAAACACTGAAGCTTTCTTT
D: NA; length: 15; J: TRBJ2-1; V: TRBV6-2/TRBV6-3; size: few; CDR3: CASSYTRSSYNEQFF; DNA: TGTGCCAGCAGTTACACTAGGAGCTCCTACAATGAGCAGTTCTTC
D: TRBD2; length: 13; J: TRBJ2-1; V: TRBV28; size: NA; CDR3: CASRGTRKEGSFF; DNA: TGTGCCAGCAGGGGGACTAGAAAAGAGGGATCGTTCTTC
D: NA; length: 20; J: TRBJ2-3; V: TRBV7-8; size: NA; CDR3: CASSPSVLRGERRATDTQYF; DNA: TGTGCCAGCAGCCCGTCCGTCCTGCGGGGAGAGAGGAGGGCCACAGATACGCAGTATTTT
D: TRBD2; length: 16; J: TRBJ2-5; V: TRBV7-8; size: NA; CDR3: CASSLGTSGIQETQYF; DNA: TGTGCCAGCAGCTTAGGAACTAGCGGGATCCAAGAGACCCAGTACTTC
D: NA; length: 19; J: TRBJ2-7; V: TRBV14; size: few; CDR3: CASSQETPGLREGPYEQYF; DNA: TGTGCCAGCAGCCAAGAGACCCCGGGACTCAGAGAGGGTCCCTACGAGCAGTACTTC
D: TRBD2; length: 17; J: TRBJ2-6; V: TRBV12-3/TRBV12-4; size: few; CDR3: CASSLGGGSSGANVLTF; DNA: TGTGCCAGCAGTTTAGGGGGGGGTTCATCTGGGGCCAACGTCCTGACTTTC
D: NA; length: 15; J: TRBJ1-1; V: TRBV5-1; size: few; CDR3: CASRRGGSMNTEAFF; DNA: TGCGCCAGCAGACGGGGGGGGTCTATGAACACTGAAGCTTTCTTT
D: NA; length: 14; J: TRBJ2-7; V: TRBV6-1; size: few; CDR3: CASSLGQTIYEQYF; DNA: TGTGCCAGCAGCCTCGGACAGACGATATACGAGCAGTACTTC
D: NA; length: 16; J: TRBJ2-2; V: TRBV7-9; size: NA; CDR3: CASRYPGRANTGELFF; DNA: TGTGCCAGCAGATATCCGGGACGGGCGAACACCGGGGAGCTGTTTTTT
D: NA; length: 13; J: TRBJ2-7; V: TRBV5-1; size: NA; CDR3: CASSIPPGYEQYF; DNA: TGCGCCAGCAGCATACCTCCCGGGTACGAGCAGTACTTC
D: NA; length: 17; J: TRBJ1-5; V: TRBV6-5; size: few; CDR3: CASSYGVGVYSNQPQHF; DNA: TGTGCCAGCAGTTACGGTGTAGGGGTCTATAGCAATCAGCCCCAGCATTTT
D: NA; length: 15; J: TRBJ2-1; V: TRBV5-6; size: NA; CDR3: CASSLPWDSRNEQFF; DNA: TGTGCCAGCAGCTTGCCCTGGGACTCGAGGAATGAGCAGTTCTTC
D: TRBD2; length: 18; J: TRBJ2-7; V: TRBV5-1; size: few; CDR3: CASSSWGLAGLSSYEQYF; DNA: TGCGCCAGCAGCTCTTGGGGACTAGCGGGACTTTCGTCCTACGAGCAGTACTTC
D: TRBD2; length: 17; J: TRBJ2-1; V: TRBV12-3/TRBV12-4; size: few; CDR3: CASSPGLAGFSYNEQFF; DNA: TGTGCCAGCAGTCCCGGACTAGCGGGATTCTCCTACAATGAGCAGTTCTTC
D: TRBD2; length: 15; J: TRBJ2-3; V: TRBV29-1; size: few; CDR3: CSVIGGTQLADTQYF; DNA: TGCAGCGTTATCGGGGGGACCCAGTTGGCAGATACGCAGTATTTT
D: TRBD1; length: 16; J: TRBJ1-1; V: TRBV18; size: NA; CDR3: CASSPIKGTGQGYAFF; DNA: TGTGCCAGCTCACCCATAAAGGGGACAGGGCAAGGTTACGCTTTCTTT
D: NA; length: 13; J: TRBJ2-5; V: TRBV25-1; size: few; CDR3: CASSEYRRETQYF; DNA: TGTGCCAGCAGTGAATATCGGCGAGAGACCCAGTACTTC
D: NA; length: 18; J: TRBJ2-7; V: TRBV5-1; size: few; CDR3: CASSFRGRGTSWTYEQYF; DNA: TGCGCCAGCAGCTTCAGGGGGCGCGGGACTAGTTGGACTTACGAGCAGTACTTC
D: NA; length: 15; J: TRBJ2-5; V: TRBV7-3; size: few; CDR3: CASSLGFAAQETQYF; DNA: TGTGCCAGCAGCTTAGGATTCGCGGCCCAAGAGACCCAGTACTTC
D: NA; length: 11; J: TRBJ1-2; V: TRBV6-6; size: NA; CDR3: CASRTDGGYTF; DNA: TGTGCCAGCAGGACGGACGGCGGCTACACCTTC
D: NA; length: 16; J: TRBJ1-5; V: TRBV20-1; size: few; CDR3: CSARVVPGSLNQPQHF; DNA: TGCAGTGCTAGAGTAGTACCGGGCAGTCTAAATCAGCCCCAGCATTTT